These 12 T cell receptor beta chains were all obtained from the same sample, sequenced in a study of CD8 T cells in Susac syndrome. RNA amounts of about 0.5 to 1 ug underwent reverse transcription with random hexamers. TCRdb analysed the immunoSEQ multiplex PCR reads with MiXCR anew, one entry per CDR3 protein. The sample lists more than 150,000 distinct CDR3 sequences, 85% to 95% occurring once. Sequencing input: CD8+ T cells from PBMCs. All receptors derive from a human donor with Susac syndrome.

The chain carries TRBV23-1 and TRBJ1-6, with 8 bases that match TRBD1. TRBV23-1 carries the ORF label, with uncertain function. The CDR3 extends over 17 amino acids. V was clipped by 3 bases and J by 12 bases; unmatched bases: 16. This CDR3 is CASSHSPTGELVRPLHF. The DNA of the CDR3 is TGCGCCAGCAGTCACTCTCCGACAGGGGAACTGGTGAGACCCCTCCACTTT.

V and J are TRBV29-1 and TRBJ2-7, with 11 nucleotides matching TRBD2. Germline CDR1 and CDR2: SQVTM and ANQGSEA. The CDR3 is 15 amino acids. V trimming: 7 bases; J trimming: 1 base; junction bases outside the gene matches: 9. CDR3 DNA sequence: TGCAGCGCCGGGATACTAGCGGGAGTATCCTACGAGCAGTACTTC. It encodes CSAGILAGVSYEQYF.

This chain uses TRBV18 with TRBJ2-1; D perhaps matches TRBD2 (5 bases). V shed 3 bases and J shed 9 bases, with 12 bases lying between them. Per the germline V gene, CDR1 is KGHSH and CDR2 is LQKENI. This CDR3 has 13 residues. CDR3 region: CASSPDPAGEQFF. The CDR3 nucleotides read TGTGCCAGCTCACCCGACCCGGCGGGTGAGCAGTTCTTC.

The CDR3 sequence: CASSEGTGDYGYTF. Written as DNA, the CDR3 is TGTGCCAGCAGCGAAGGGACTGGCGACTATGGCTACACCTTC. The gene calls are TRBV9 and TRBJ1-2, with D possibly TRBD1 on 5 matching bases. The CDR3 contains 14 residues. V lost 3 bases and J lost 3, with 12 bases in between. In germline, CDR1 is SGDLS, CDR2 YYNGEE.

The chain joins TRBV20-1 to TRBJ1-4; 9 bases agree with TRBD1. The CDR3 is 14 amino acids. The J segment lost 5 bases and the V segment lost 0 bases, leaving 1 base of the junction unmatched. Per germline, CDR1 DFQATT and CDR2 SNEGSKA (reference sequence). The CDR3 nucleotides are TGCAGTGCTAGAGAGGGACAGGGAAATGAAAAACTGTTTTTT. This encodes CSAREGQGNEKLFF.

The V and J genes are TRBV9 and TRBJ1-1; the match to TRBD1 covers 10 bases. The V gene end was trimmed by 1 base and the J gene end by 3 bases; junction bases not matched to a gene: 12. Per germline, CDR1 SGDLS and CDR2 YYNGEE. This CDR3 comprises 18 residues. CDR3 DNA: TGTGCCAGCAGCGTATTTGAAGGACCGGGACAGGGGTACACTGAAGCTTTCTTT. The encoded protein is CASSVFEGPGQGYTEAFF.

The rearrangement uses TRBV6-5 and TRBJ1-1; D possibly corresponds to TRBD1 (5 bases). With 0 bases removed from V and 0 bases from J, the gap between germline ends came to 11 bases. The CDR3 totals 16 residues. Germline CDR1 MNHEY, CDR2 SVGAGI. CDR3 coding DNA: TGTGCCAGCAGTTACTCGAGAAGGGGATTGAACACTGAAGCTTTCTTT. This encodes CASSYSRRGLNTEAFF.

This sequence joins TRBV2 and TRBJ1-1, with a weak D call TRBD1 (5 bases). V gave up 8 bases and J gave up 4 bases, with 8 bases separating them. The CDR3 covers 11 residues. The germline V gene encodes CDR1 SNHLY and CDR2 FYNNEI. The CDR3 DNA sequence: TGTGCCAGCTGGGGCGGCACTGAAGCTTTCTTT. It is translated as CASWGGTEAFF.

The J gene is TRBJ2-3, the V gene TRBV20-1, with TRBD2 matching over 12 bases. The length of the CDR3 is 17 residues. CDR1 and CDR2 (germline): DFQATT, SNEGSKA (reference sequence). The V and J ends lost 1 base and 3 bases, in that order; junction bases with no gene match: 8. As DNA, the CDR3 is TGCAGTGCTAGAGTCCACGGACTAGCGGGACATACAGATACGCAGTATTTT. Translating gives CSARVHGLAGHTDTQYF.

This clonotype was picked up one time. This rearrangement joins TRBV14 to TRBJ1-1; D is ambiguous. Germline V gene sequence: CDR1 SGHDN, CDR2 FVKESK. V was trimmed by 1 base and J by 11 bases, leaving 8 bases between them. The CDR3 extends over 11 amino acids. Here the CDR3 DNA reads TGTGCCAGCAGCCAAGGGTCTCTTGCTTTCTTT. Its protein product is CASSQGSLAFF.

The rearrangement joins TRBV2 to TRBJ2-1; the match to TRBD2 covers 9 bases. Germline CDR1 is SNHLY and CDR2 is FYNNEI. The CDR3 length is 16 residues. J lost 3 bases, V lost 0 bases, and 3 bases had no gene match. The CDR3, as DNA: TGTGCCAGCAGTGAAGCGTCTAGCGGGATCTACAATGAGCAGTTCTTC. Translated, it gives CASSEASSGIYNEQFF.

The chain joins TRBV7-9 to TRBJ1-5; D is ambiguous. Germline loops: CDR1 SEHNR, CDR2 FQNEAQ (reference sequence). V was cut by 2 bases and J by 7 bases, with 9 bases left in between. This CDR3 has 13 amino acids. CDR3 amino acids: CASSLPGEQPQHF. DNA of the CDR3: TGTGCCAGCAGCTTACCGGGCGAACAGCCCCAGCATTTT.